This T cell receptor (beta chain) is from a study of blood T cell repertoires in COVID-19. Looking at the study overall: Acute-phase and convalescent COVID-19 samples originated in the United States, Italy and Spain. Sources were T cells, B-cell-depleted T cells, or PBMCs; the material itself was cDNA or gDNA.

Trimming took off 3 bases at V and 1 base at J, with 3 bases between the two ends. CDR3 length: 12 amino acids. Germline V gene sequence: CDR1 MDHEN, CDR2 SYDVKM. As handled by the study authors: Amplification of reference gene primers was used by the study to estimate nucleated cell counts. Sequencing used immunoSEQ multiplex PCR; TCRdb keeps in-frame clones, though not all of them. V and J calls and clone size are as listed in that table; D and trimming were resolved from the DNA. There are 250,000 to 350,000 clones in the sample; about 87% occur only once, and around 7.8% lies in the top ten. The receptor was derived from a woman in her forties or fifties who had recovered from COVID-19. The chain employs TRBV28 and TRBJ1-1; no firm D call. The material sequenced was peripheral blood. Here the CDR3 DNA reads TGTGCCAGCAGTTTTCAGAACACTGAAGCTTTCTTT. Translation: CASSFQNTEAFF. Drawing the rest from reference TRBV28 and TRBJ1-1, the complete variable domain is DVKVTQSSRYLVKRTGEKVFLECVQDMDHENMFWYRQDPGLGLRLIYFSYDVKMKEKGDIPEGYSVSREKKERFSLILESASTNQTSMYLCASSFQNTEAFFGQGTRLTVV.